This passage covers 19 T cell receptor beta chains from one sample sequenced in a study of radiotherapy plus CTLA-4 blockade in lung cancer. Profiling relied on immunoSEQ multiplex PCR, and the TCRdb table lists in-frame clones only, not all of them. The table has about 77,000 clones, under 75% seen once. The specimen was peripheral blood, collected from a patient treated with radiotherapy plus ipilimumab. The source of these receptors is a human donor with non-small cell lung cancer whose response to radiotherapy plus ipilimumab could not be evaluated.

This clone was detected only a few times. The chain has TRBV6-1 and TRBJ2-1; 9 bases agree with TRBD2. This CDR3 has 13 amino acids. V lost 8 bases and J lost 3; bases outside the gene matches: 2. From germline, CDR1 is MNHNS and CDR2 SASEGT. CDR3 amino acids: CASAREGYNEQFF. CDR3 DNA sequence: TGTGCCAGCGCGCGGGAGGGCTACAATGAGCAGTTCTTC.

The chain links TRBV11-3 to TRBJ1-1; D uncertain. The CDR3 is made up of 15 amino acids. Germline values: CDR1 SGHNT, CDR2 YENEEA. Trimming removed 8 bases from V and 4 bases from J, with 20 bases in between. CDR3 sequence (DNA): TGTGCCAGCCTCAAAGAAGGAGGGATCAGCACTGAAGCTTTCTTT. Amino acids: CASLKEGGISTEAFF.

CDR3 protein: CACASLAGHPYEQYF. The CDR3 DNA follows: TGTGCCTGTGCCTCCTTAGCGGGCCACCCCTACGAGCAGTACTTC. This rearrangement joins TRBV30 to TRBJ2-7; TRBD2 aligns across 7 bases. CDR3 size: 15 residues. CDR1 and CDR2 from the germline V gene are GTSNPN and SVGIG (reference sequence). Trimming cost V 6 bases and J 2 bases; bases outside gene matches: 13.

The chain employs TRBV2 and TRBJ2-7, with 9 bases fitting TRBD1. Germline trimming cut 7 bases from V and 5 bases from J; bases unmatched to any gene: 6. Germline V lookup: CDR1 SNHLY, CDR2 FYNNEI. The CDR3 has 13 residues. The DNA of the CDR3 is TGTGCCAGCAAATTGGACAGGGGCCACGAGCAGTACTTC. The encoded protein is CASKLDRGHEQYF. The variable domain in full, with the rest retrieved from reference TRBV2 and TRBJ2-7, is EPEVTQTPSHQVTQMGQEVILRCVPISNHLYFYWYRQILGQKVEFLVSFYNNEISEKSEIFDDQFSVERPDGSNFTLKIRSTKLEDSAMYFCASKLDRGHEQYFGPGTRLTVT.

The chain employs TRBV6-9 and TRBJ2-1; the D is unclear. V was pared by 2 bases and J by 4 bases, with 6 bases between. This CDR3 region has 13 residues. Germline values: CDR1 MNHGY, CDR2 SVAAGI. The chain's CDR3 is CASSYPRYNEQFF. The CDR3 region has the DNA TGTGCCAGCAGTTATCCCAGGTACAATGAGCAGTTCTTC.

The gene calls are TRBV11-2 and TRBJ2-6; the D gene is possibly TRBD1 (6 bases). The CDR3 runs to 19 residues. V was pared by 0 bases and J by 0 bases, with 15 bases between. The germline CDR1 and CDR2 sequences are SGHAT and FQNNGV. CDR3 protein: CASSLDQGWTGSGANVLTF. For the CDR3, the DNA is TGTGCCAGCAGCTTAGACCAGGGGTGGACCGGCTCTGGGGCCAACGTCCTGACTTTC.

The gene calls are TRBV7-8 and TRBJ1-2, with D perhaps TRBD1 (5 bases). V dropped 5 bases and J dropped 4 bases, with 17 bases sitting between them. The CDR3 is 15 residues long. Germline CDR1 is SGHVS and CDR2 is FQNEAQ. CDR3 sequence (DNA): TGTGCCAGCAGCCCAGACTTAGGGGCGAGCTATGGCTACACCTTC. Translation: CASSPDLGASYGYTF.

This chain links TRBV19 with TRBJ1-1; D is unclear. V lost 5 bases, J lost 1 base, and 8 bases lay in between. The CDR3 has 13 residues. Germline V gene lookup returns CDR1 LNHDA and CDR2 SQIVND (reference sequence). The CDR3: CASSSTGNTEAFF. CDR3 sequence (DNA): TGTGCCAGTAGTTCAACGGGGAACACTGAAGCTTTCTTT.

The chain combines TRBV19 with TRBJ1-6; D not resolved. Germline V gene lookup returns CDR1 LNHDA and CDR2 SQIVND (reference sequence). The CDR3 has 16 residues. V shed 6 bases and J shed 5 bases, with 17 bases lying between them. In nucleotides, the CDR3 is TGTGCCAGTAGATTGACTGGTACCGTCAATAATTCACCCCTCCACTTT. Encoded protein: CASRLTGTVNNSPLHF. Variable domain in full (rest from reference TRBV19 and TRBJ1-6): DGGITQSPKYLFRKEGQNVTLSCEQNLNHDAMYWYRQDPGQGLRLIYYSQIVNDFQKGDIAEGYSVSREKKESFPLTVTSAQKNPTAFYLCASRLTGTVNNSPLHFGNGTRLTVT.

V usage is TRBV7-8 and J usage is TRBJ1-1, with D possibly being TRBD1 (5 bases). The length of the CDR3 is 13 residues. Trimming took 1 base from V and 4 from J, leaving 7 bases between them. Germline V gene data show CDR1 as SGHVS and CDR2 as FQNEAQ. The CDR3: CASSLDRTTEAFF. The CDR3 DNA is TGTGCCAGCAGCTTAGACAGGACCACTGAAGCTTTCTTT.

In its sample, this clone was seen a few times. The chain uses TRBV7-2 and TRBJ2-3; 10 nucleotides align to TRBD2. The CDR3 sequence is 19 residues long. Germline CDR1 reads SGHTA; CDR2 reads FQGNSA. Trimming cost V 5 bases and J 0 bases; bases outside gene matches: 14. CDR3 coding DNA: TGTGCCAGCAGCCTCCGGACTAGCGGCCCTTTTTCTAGCACAGATACGCAGTATTTT. Translation gives CASSLRTSGPFSSTDTQYF.

V gene TRBV5-1 combines with J gene TRBJ1-2, with TRBD1 identical over 9 bases. Germline values: CDR1 SGHRS, CDR2 YFSETQ. With 2 bases clipped from V and 4 bases from J, the junction kept 3 bases outside the gene matches. This CDR3 is built from 14 residues. The CDR3 protein is CASSLDRGSYGYTF. The CDR3 DNA sequence: TGCGCCAGCAGCTTAGACAGGGGGAGCTATGGCTACACCTTC. Variable domain in full (rest from reference TRBV5-1 and TRBJ1-2): KAGVTQTPRYLIKTRGQQVTLSCSPISGHRSVSWYQQTPGQGLQFLFEYFSETQRNKGNFPGRFSGRQFSNSRSEMNVSTLELGDSALYLCASSLDRGSYGYTFGSGTRLTVV.

The genes are TRBV7-3 and TRBJ2-7; 9 bases agree with TRBD2. CDR3 length: 16 amino acids. With V trimmed by 5 bases and J by 2 bases, 10 bases remained unmatched. Germline CDR1 is SGHTA and CDR2 is FQGTGA. The CDR3 sequence is CASSLSGGGATYEQYF. The CDR3 DNA follows: TGTGCCAGCAGCCTCTCCGGCGGGGGGGCGACCTACGAGCAGTACTTC. Complete variable domain (other parts from reference TRBV7-3 and TRBJ2-7): GAGVSQTPSNKVTEKGKYVELRCDPISGHTALYWYRQSLGQGPEFLIYFQGTGAADDSGLPNDRFFAVRPEGSVSTLKIQRTERGDSAVYLCASSLSGGGATYEQYFGPGTRLTVT.

The rearrangement links TRBV10-3 to TRBJ2-3, with D perhaps matching TRBD1 (5 bases). V lost 3 bases and J lost 4, with 8 bases in between. The CDR3 extends over 13 amino acids. Germline CDR1 and CDR2: ENHRY and SYGVKD. CDR3 coding DNA: TGTGCCATCAGTGACTGGGGCCCAGATACGCAGTATTTT. Translation gives CAISDWGPDTQYF.

The CDR3 spells CASSRLGAFLNQETQYF. In nucleotides, the CDR3 is TGCGCCAGCAGCCGGTTGGGGGCCTTTTTAAACCAAGAGACCCAGTACTTC. The chain joins TRBV4-1 to TRBJ2-5; possibly TRBD1 for D (6 bases). Germline V gene data show CDR1 as MGHRA and CDR2 as YSYEKL. V lost 4 bases, J lost 0 bases, and 18 bases lay in between. CDR3 length: 17 amino acids.

In its sample, this clone was seen once. The chain links TRBV9 to TRBJ1-6; D unclear. The CDR3 sequence is 16 residues long. Trimming removed 4 bases from V and 0 bases from J, with 11 bases in between. Germline-derived CDR1 and CDR2 are SGDLS and YYNGEE. The CDR3: CASSQSRGSYNSPLHF. In nucleotides, the CDR3 is TGTGCCAGCAGCCAGTCCAGAGGCTCCTATAATTCACCCCTCCACTTT.

This clone was detected ten times or more. The V call is TRBV5-4, the J call TRBJ2-1; the match to TRBD2 covers 7 bases. The CDR3 covers 14 residues. CDR1 is SGHNT and CDR2 is YYREEE in the germline V gene (reference sequence). After removal of 0 bases from V and 8 bases from J, the junction contained 5 bases not matched to a gene. The CDR3 loop is CASSLETSRHEQFF. The CDR3 bases are TGTGCCAGCAGCTTGGAGACTAGCCGACATGAGCAGTTCTTC.

Within the sample, this clone is medium-sized. The chain joins TRBV28 to TRBJ1-4, with 7 nucleotides matching TRBD1. The V gene's germline CDR1 is MDHEN and CDR2 SYDVKM. Trimming cost V 5 bases and J 5 bases; bases outside gene matches: 11. The CDR3 extends over 16 amino acids. The CDR3 region is CASSRITGTENEKLFF. The CDR3 coding sequence is TGTGCCAGCAGTCGTATCACCGGGACAGAAAATGAAAAACTGTTTTTT.

This clone has a handful of counts. V and J are TRBV19 and TRBJ1-4; TRBD1 matches 11 bases. The trim removed 6 bases at V and 8 bases at J, leaving 11 bases unmatched. From germline, CDR1 is LNHDA and CDR2 SQIVND (reference sequence). This CDR3 comprises 16 residues. The CDR3 loop reads CASSDTPGTGGEKLFF. The CDR3, as DNA: TGTGCCAGTAGCGATACCCCCGGGACAGGGGGGGAAAAACTGTTTTTT.